This TCR beta chain was identified during a study of a mutant IDH1 vaccine in newly diagnosed glioma. On the study more broadly: Eight vaccinations were given in weeks 1, 3, 5, 7, 11, 15, 19 and 23. Vaccine dosing followed radiotherapy by 4-6 weeks, or accompanied temozolomide cycles. Study findings and constraints: Vaccine-induced immune responses occurred in 93.3% of patients.

Method: immunoSEQ multiplex PCR; TCRdb's copy keeps in-frame clones and lacks some. The repertoire holds some 60,000 clones, with about 84% as singletons. Noted time point: week 11, during vaccination. Every vaccination contained 300 ug of the mutant IDH1 20-mer peptide and was paired with topical imiquimod. The CDR3 is 12 residues long. After removal of 0 bases from V and 6 bases from J, the junction contained 0 bases not matched to a gene. The germline V gene has CDR1 SGHRS and CDR2 YFSETQ. To note about this clone: Its antigen is undetermined.

This receptor was obtained from a man between 25 and 39 years old with glioma. The material sequenced was PBMCs, taken from a glioma patient whose treatment included an IDH1 peptide vaccine. This sequence joins TRBV5-1 and TRBJ2-7; 7 bases line up with TRBD1. This chain's CDR3 is CASSLDRGEQYF. CDR3 bases: TGCGCCAGCAGCTTGGACAGGGGCGAGCAGTACTTC.